One and the same sample provided the 28 T cell receptor beta chains below, sequenced in a study of cytomegalovirus exposure and HLA in healthy donors. The assay was immunoSEQ multiplex PCR, and TCRdb's table has in-frame clones only and misses some. Of some 120,000 clones in the sample, roughly 91% were seen once. The sample consisted of PBMCs. Receptor source: a man aged 25-45 years in good health and CMV-seronegative.

The rearrangement links TRBV11-1 to TRBJ2-7; D possibly corresponds to TRBD1 (7 bases). CDR1 and CDR2 (germline): SGHAT, FQDESV (reference sequence). The CDR3 consists of 14 residues. With 3 bases removed from V and 2 bases from J, the gap between germline ends came to 11 bases. CDR3 loop: CASSFQGGPYEQYF. As DNA, the CDR3 is TGTGCCAGCAGCTTTCAGGGGGGCCCCTACGAGCAGTACTTC.

V gene TRBV5-6 combines with J gene TRBJ1-6; TRBD1 matches 9 bases. This CDR3 has 17 amino acids. V lost 4 bases to trimming and J lost 10 bases; unmatched junction nucleotides: 15. Per the germline V gene, CDR1 is SGHDT and CDR2 is YYEEEE. CDR3 in amino acids: CASSKVKPGTGKSPLHF. CDR3 nucleotide sequence: TGTGCCAGCAGCAAAGTAAAGCCCGGGACAGGGAAATCACCCCTCCACTTT. Looking up the rest from reference TRBV5-6 and TRBJ1-6 gives the full variable domain: DAGVTQSPTHLIKTRGQQVTLRCSPKSGHDTVSWYQQALGQGPQFIFQYYEEEERQRGNFPDRFSGHQFPNYSSELNVNALLLGDSALYLCASSKVKPGTGKSPLHFGNGTRLTVT.

This chain uses TRBV6-6 with TRBJ1-1; maybe TRBD1 (6 bases). V was shortened by 2 bases and J by 8 bases, with 18 bases between the two germline ends. The CDR3 runs 15 residues. Germline loops: CDR1 MNHNY, CDR2 SVGAGI (reference sequence). The CDR3 region is CASSYLDSPLAEAFF. The CDR3 DNA reads as TGTGCCAGCAGTTACCTGGACAGTCCCCTTGCGGAAGCTTTCTTT.

This sequence joins TRBV4-3 and TRBJ2-3, with TRBD2 identical over 13 bases. Germline CDR1 and CDR2: LGHNA and YSLEER. J lost 0 bases, V lost 0 bases, and 0 bases had no gene match. The CDR3 consists of 17 residues. CDR3 sequence: CASSQETSGGSTDTQYF. The DNA of the CDR3 is TGCGCCAGCAGCCAAGAGACTAGCGGGGGGAGCACAGATACGCAGTATTTT.

The chain couples TRBV7-9 to TRBJ1-5; 7 bases map to TRBD1. The V and J ends lost 5 bases and 4 bases, in that order; junction bases with no gene match: 8. CDR3 length: 15 amino acids. Germline CDR1 reads SEHNR; CDR2 reads FQNEAQ (reference sequence). CDR3 nucleotide sequence: TGTGCCAGCAGCCAACAGGGGATAGAGAATCAGCCCCAGCATTTT. Encoded protein: CASSQQGIENQPQHF.

As DNA, the CDR3 is TGTGCCAGCAGCTTAGATCCAGCGGGGGTTCGCACAGATACGCAGTATTTT. This gives the protein CASSLDPAGVRTDTQYF. The V gene is TRBV7-2, the J gene TRBJ2-3; the match to TRBD2 covers 8 bases. Germline lookup yields CDR1 SGHTA and CDR2 FQGNSA. The CDR3 consists of 17 residues. V was pared by 1 base and J by 1 base, with 7 bases of the junction left unmatched.

V and J are TRBV28 and TRBJ1-4; no clear D gene. This CDR3 region has 15 residues. With 5 bases removed from V and 7 bases from J, the gap between germline ends came to 17 bases. Germline values: CDR1 MDHEN, CDR2 SYDVKM. This chain's CDR3 is CASSGAAEQLEKLFF. The CDR3 DNA is TGTGCCAGCAGTGGAGCAGCGGAGCAACTTGAAAAACTGTTTTTT.

CDR3 region: CASSLLGQGTDTQYF. The DNA of the CDR3 is TGCGCCAGCAGCCTATTGGGACAGGGCACAGATACGCAGTATTTT. This chain connects TRBV5-1 to TRBJ2-3, with 8 bases aligning to TRBD1. This CDR3 region has 15 residues. Germline assignment: CDR1 SGHRS and CDR2 YFSETQ. Trimming removed 4 bases from V and 1 base from J; junction bases left unmatched: 5.

This chain joins TRBV5-6 and TRBJ2-1; 8 bases agree with TRBD1. V lost 4 bases to trimming and J lost 7 bases; unmatched junction nucleotides: 16. CDR3 length: 17 residues. Germline V lookup: CDR1 SGHDT, CDR2 YYEEEE. The CDR3 is CASSPDQGAASPNEQFF. For the CDR3, the DNA is TGTGCCAGCAGCCCGGATCAGGGGGCTGCATCTCCTAATGAGCAGTTCTTC.

The V gene is TRBV7-2, the J gene TRBJ2-5; weak D call: TRBD2 (7 bases). The V and J ends lost 3 bases and 1 base respectively, with 9 bases between them. Germline CDR1 is SGHTA and CDR2 is FQGNSA. The CDR3 has 14 amino acids. CDR3 protein: CASSLGGLQETQYF. In nucleotides, the CDR3 is TGTGCCAGCAGCTTGGGGGGGCTCCAAGAGACCCAGTACTTC.

J is TRBJ1-5 and V is TRBV19, with D hard to call. The CDR3 consists of 13 residues. CDR1 and CDR2 (germline): LNHDA, SQIVND (reference sequence). V was pared by 3 bases and J by 4 bases, with 7 bases between. In nucleotides, the CDR3 is TGTGCCAGTAGTATGGGCAAGAATCAGCCCCAGCATTTT. Its protein product is CASSMGKNQPQHF.

The rearrangement links TRBV29-1 to TRBJ2-5; D not certain. The germline V gene encodes CDR1 SQVTM and CDR2 ANQGSEA. The CDR3 length is 15 residues. Deletions cut 0 bases from V and 1 base from J, with 12 bases between. Here the CDR3 DNA reads TGCAGCGTTGAAGATCTGGGTGGAGTCCAAGAGACCCAGTACTTC. Translation: CSVEDLGGVQETQYF.

This clone has only a few counts. This chain's CDR3 is CASSLRGNTIYF. Here the CDR3 DNA reads TGTGCCAGCAGCTTGCGGGGAAACACCATATATTTT. V usage is TRBV7-9 and J usage is TRBJ1-3; no reliable D call. The CDR3 spans 12 residues. Trimming left V 3 bases short and J 4 bases short, with 4 bases between. In germline, CDR1 is SEHNR, CDR2 FQNEAQ (reference sequence).

The chain couples TRBV5-1 to TRBJ1-5; D is possibly TRBD1 (5 bases). CDR1 SGHRS and CDR2 YFSETQ come from the germline V gene. This CDR3 contains 15 residues. Between the trimmed V and J ends, which lost 4 bases and 5 bases, there was a span of 16 bases. CDR3 region: CASSPGAGPHQPQHF. The CDR3 DNA is TGCGCCAGCAGCCCGGGAGCAGGGCCTCATCAGCCCCAGCATTTT. Looking up the rest from reference TRBV5-1 and TRBJ1-5 gives the full variable domain: KAGVTQTPRYLIKTRGQQVTLSCSPISGHRSVSWYQQTPGQGLQFLFEYFSETQRNKGNFPGRFSGRQFSNSRSEMNVSTLELGDSALYLCASSPGAGPHQPQHFGDGTRLSIL.

The V gene is TRBV5-1, the J gene TRBJ2-1, with a tentative D call TRBD1 (5 bases). The germline V gene encodes CDR1 SGHRS and CDR2 YFSETQ. This CDR3 region has 13 residues. Trimming pared 0 bases from V and 9 bases from J, leaving 10 bases between. This CDR3 reads CASSLEGAGEQFF. The CDR3 coding sequence is TGCGCCAGCAGCTTGGAAGGGGCCGGTGAGCAGTTCTTC. Full variable domain (remainder filled in from reference TRBV5-1 and TRBJ2-1): KAGVTQTPRYLIKTRGQQVTLSCSPISGHRSVSWYQQTPGQGLQFLFEYFSETQRNKGNFPGRFSGRQFSNSRSEMNVSTLELGDSALYLCASSLEGAGEQFFGPGTRLTVL.

This clone was observed a few times. This chain uses TRBV5-4 with TRBJ1-2; 9 bases line up with TRBD1. Germline V CDR1 and CDR2: SGHNT, YYREEE (reference sequence). With 4 bases clipped from V and 4 bases from J, the junction kept 2 bases outside the gene matches. The CDR3 totals 13 residues. CDR3 DNA: TGTGCCAGCAGCCAGACAGGGGGCTATGGCTACACCTTC. Its translation is CASSQTGGYGYTF.

This clone came up a few times. The chain carries TRBV4-1 and TRBJ2-1; TRBD2 agrees at 10 bases. The CDR3 sequence is 15 residues long. The junction had 6 bases not matched to a gene; V was cut back by 5 bases and J by 5 bases. Per germline, CDR1 MGHRA and CDR2 YSYEKL. CDR3 bases: TGCGCCAGCAGCGATGGACTAGCGGTAAACAATGAGCAGTTCTTC. The encoded protein is CASSDGLAVNNEQFF.

The chain links TRBV20-1 to TRBJ1-2; no reliable D call. Germline V gene sequence: CDR1 DFQATT, CDR2 SNEGSKA (reference sequence). This CDR3 spans 11 amino acids. CDR3 loop: CSSFVNYGYTF. CDR3 nucleotides: TGCAGCTCTTTTGTTAACTATGGCTACACCTTC.

The chain recombines TRBV5-4 with TRBJ2-1, with TRBD2 matching over 9 bases. With V trimmed by 0 bases and J by 5 bases, 6 bases remained unmatched. Germline V CDR1 and CDR2: SGHNT, YYREEE (reference sequence). The CDR3 contains 16 residues. CDR3 DNA: TGTGCCAGCAGCTTGGGCGGGGGGGGAATGCACAATGAGCAGTTCTTC. Protein: CASSLGGGGMHNEQFF.

Here the CDR3 reads CASSEESGPEAFF. The DNA for the CDR3 is TGTGCCAGCAGTGAAGAATCAGGGCCTGAAGCTTTCTTT. This sequence joins TRBV6-1 and TRBJ1-1, with D possibly being TRBD1 (5 bases). Trimming took off 1 base at V and 6 bases at J, with 9 bases between the two ends. Germline V lookup: CDR1 MNHNS, CDR2 SASEGT. This CDR3 has 13 amino acids.

V usage is TRBV15 and J usage is TRBJ2-1, with 7 bases matching TRBD1. CDR1 and CDR2 from the germline V gene are LNHNV and YYDKDF (reference sequence). With V trimmed by 0 bases and J by 6 bases, 5 bases remained unmatched. The length of the CDR3 is 15 residues. The CDR3 sequence: CATSRESDRSNEQFF. In DNA, the CDR3 is TGTGCCACCAGCAGAGAGTCGGACAGGAGCAATGAGCAGTTCTTC.

V usage is TRBV7-2 and J usage is TRBJ2-7, with TRBD2 identical over 7 bases. Unmatched junction bases numbered 1, after V lost 5 bases and J lost 6 bases. This CDR3 is built from 11 residues. Germline V CDR1 and CDR2: SGHTA, FQGNSA. The CDR3 DNA reads TGTGCCAGCAGCGGCGGGGGCGAGCAGTACTTC. Translating gives CASSGGGEQYF.

The gene calls are TRBV27 and TRBJ2-4; 10 nucleotides match TRBD2. The CDR3 length is 15 residues. Germline CDR1 and CDR2: MNHEY and SMNVEV (reference sequence). The CDR3 loop reads CASKAGGAPKNIQYF. The CDR3 nucleotides are TGTGCGTCAAAAGCGGGGGGGGCCCCCAAAAACATTCAGTACTTC.

This chain connects TRBV7-9 to TRBJ2-7; D perhaps matches TRBD1 (5 bases). CDR3 length equals 18 residues. Germline-derived CDR1 and CDR2 are SEHNR and FQNEAQ (reference sequence). Trimming shortened V by 5 bases and J by 5 bases, and 28 bases separated the two germline ends. CDR3 in amino acids: CASSRLQVLAPVRHEQYF. CDR3 bases: TGTGCCAGCAGCCGATTACAGGTTTTGGCTCCAGTCCGCCACGAGCAGTACTTC. Complete variable domain (other parts from reference TRBV7-9 and TRBJ2-7): DTGVSQNPRHKITKRGQNVTFRCDPISEHNRLYWYRQTLGQGPEFLTYFQNEAQLEKSRLLSDRFSAERPKGSFSTLEIQRTEQGDSAMYLCASSRLQVLAPVRHEQYFGPGTRLTVT.

CDR3 nucleotides: TGCGCCAGCAGGGGCCCCAACACAGATACGCAGTATTTT. Protein product: CASRGPNTDTQYF. The rearrangement uses TRBV5-1 and TRBJ2-3; no definite D call. With 5 bases removed from V and 2 bases from J, the gap between germline ends came to 9 bases. Germline loops: CDR1 SGHRS, CDR2 YFSETQ. There are 13 residues in the CDR3.

CDR3 sequence reads: CASRGDTGELFF. In DNA, the CDR3 is TGCGCCAGCCGGGGAGACACCGGGGAGCTGTTTTTT. This chain uses TRBV5-1 with TRBJ2-2, with a weak D call TRBD2 (5 bases). In germline, CDR1 is SGHRS, CDR2 YFSETQ. The CDR3 sequence is 12 residues long. The ends were cut back, 7 bases at V and 3 bases at J, with 7 bases in the middle.

V gene TRBV7-9 combines with J gene TRBJ1-3; the D is unclear. V was clipped by 8 bases and J by 4 bases, with 18 bases between them. CDR3 length equals 15 residues. The germline V gene has CDR1 SEHNR and CDR2 FQNEAQ (reference sequence). CDR3 region: CASGHRTGGGNTIYF. DNA of the CDR3: TGTGCCAGCGGCCACCGGACCGGAGGGGGAAACACCATATATTTT. The variable domain in full, with the rest retrieved from reference TRBV7-9 and TRBJ1-3, is DTGVSQNPRHKITKRGQNVTFRCDPISEHNRLYWYRQTLGQGPEFLTYFQNEAQLEKSRLLSDRFSAERPKGSFSTLEIQRTEQGDSAMYLCASGHRTGGGNTIYFGEGSWLTVV.

The chain combines TRBV28 with TRBJ1-6; TRBD1 agrees at 8 bases. After removal of 5 bases from V and 7 bases from J, the junction contained 7 bases not matched to a gene. CDR3 size: 15 residues. Germline CDR1 MDHEN, CDR2 SYDVKM. The CDR3 region has the DNA TGTGCCAGCAGTGACAGACAGGGGAACAATTCACCCCTCCACTTT. Its translation: CASSDRQGNNSPLHF. Together with reference TRBV28 and TRBJ1-6, the CDR3 gives the full variable domain: DVKVTQSSRYLVKRTGEKVFLECVQDMDHENMFWYRQDPGLGLRLIYFSYDVKMKEKGDIPEGYSVSREKKERFSLILESASTNQTSMYLCASSDRQGNNSPLHFGNGTRLTVT.